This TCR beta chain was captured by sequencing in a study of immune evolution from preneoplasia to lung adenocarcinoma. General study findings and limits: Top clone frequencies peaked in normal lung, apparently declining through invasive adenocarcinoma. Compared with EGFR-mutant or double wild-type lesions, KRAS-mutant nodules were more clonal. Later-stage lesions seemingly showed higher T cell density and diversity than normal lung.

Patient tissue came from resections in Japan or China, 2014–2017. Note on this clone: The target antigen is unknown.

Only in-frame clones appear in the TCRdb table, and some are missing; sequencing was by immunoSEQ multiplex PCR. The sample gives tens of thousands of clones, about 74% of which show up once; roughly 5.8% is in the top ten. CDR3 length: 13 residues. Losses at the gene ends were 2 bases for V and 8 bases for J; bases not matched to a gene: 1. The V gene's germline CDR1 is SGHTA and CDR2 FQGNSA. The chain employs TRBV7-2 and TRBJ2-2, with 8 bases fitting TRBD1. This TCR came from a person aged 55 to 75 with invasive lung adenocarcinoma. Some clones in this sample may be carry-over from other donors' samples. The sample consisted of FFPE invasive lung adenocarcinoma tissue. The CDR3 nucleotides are TGTGCCAGCAGCTTACAGGGGGCGGGGGAGCTGTTTTTT. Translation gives CASSLQGAGELFF.